The 9 T cell receptor beta chains presented below share a single source sample, sequenced in a study of glioma-infiltrating T cells. Amplification of TCR alpha and beta CDR3 regions from RNA used iRepertoire nested multiplex PCR. TCRdb re-called the multiplex PCR reads with MiXCR, one entry per CDR3 protein. The table lists about 380,000 distinct CDR3 sequences, about 40% of them singletons. Sequencing was performed on glioma tissue, nonneoplastic brain tissue, or PBMCs (not recorded which). The receptors shown here come from a human donor with low-grade glioma or glioblastoma, undergoing nonglioma brain surgery, or in good health (not recorded which).

This clonotype has just a few counts. The V and J genes are TRBV20-1 and TRBJ2-7, with a possible D match to TRBD1 (5 bases). Germline lookup yields CDR1 DFQATT and CDR2 SNEGSKA (reference sequence). The CDR3 loop spans 11 amino acids. V gave up 6 bases and J gave up 3 bases, with 9 bases separating them. CDR3 protein: CSANRIYEQYF. DNA of the CDR3: TGCAGTGCAAACAGGATCTACGAGCAGTACTTC.

The V gene is TRBV7-2, the J gene TRBJ1-1; 8 nucleotides align to TRBD1. Germline V gene lookup returns CDR1 SGHTA and CDR2 FQGNSA. V shed 5 bases and J 3 bases; nucleotides not matched to a gene: 5. The CDR3 has 14 amino acids. This chain's CDR3 is CASSQGTGYTEAFF. The CDR3 DNA reads TGTGCCAGCAGCCAGGGGACAGGCTACACTGAAGCTTTCTTT. Full variable domain (rest looked up from reference TRBV7-2 and TRBJ1-1): GAGVSQSPSNKVTEKGKDVELRCDPISGHTALYWYRQSLGQGLEFLIYFQGNSAPDKSGLPSDRFSAERTGGSVSTLTIQRTQQEDSAVYLCASSQGTGYTEAFFGQGTRLTVV.

DNA of the CDR3: TGCAGTGCTATACCGGGACTAGCGGGAGTCACGGGGTACGAGCAGTACTTC. The encoded protein is CSAIPGLAGVTGYEQYF. The chain carries TRBV20-1 and TRBJ2-7, with 14 bases lining up with TRBD2. The germline V gene has CDR1 DFQATT and CDR2 SNEGSKA (reference sequence). V trimming: 4 bases; J trimming: 4 bases; junction bases outside the gene matches: 12. The CDR3 length is 17 residues.

The chain couples TRBV27 to TRBJ2-1, with a weak D call TRBD1 (5 bases). This CDR3 contains 15 residues. From germline, CDR1 is MNHEY and CDR2 SMNVEV (reference sequence). Trimming removed 11 bases from V and 1 base from J, with 18 bases in between. CDR3 in DNA: TGTGCCGGCACTGCTTTCAGGGCTTCCTACAATGAGCAGTTCTTC. Its translation is CAGTAFRASYNEQFF.

The chain uses TRBV2 and TRBJ1-2; D might be TRBD1 (5 bases). Germline CDR1 reads SNHLY; CDR2 reads FYNNEI. The germline V and J ends were trimmed by 2 bases and 4 bases, with 8 bases remaining between them. This CDR3 has 13 amino acids. CDR3 amino acids: CASSERQSYGYTF. The CDR3 DNA reads TGTGCCAGCAGTGAAAGACAGTCCTATGGCTACACCTTC.

For this clonotype: Possible read error: a much larger clone is one base away. This chain joins TRBV6-1 and TRBJ1-5, with TRBD1 matching 12 bases. The CDR3 is 15 residues long. Looked up from germline, CDR1 is MNHNS and CDR2 is SASEGT. Trimming took 8 bases from V and 5 from J; bases not matched to a gene: 7. CDR3 in DNA: TGTGCCAGCCGAAACAGGGACAGGGGGCATCAGCCCCAGCATTTT. Its translation: CASRNRDRGHQPQHF.

In its sample, this clonotype was seen a few times. J is TRBJ1-4 and V is TRBV7-2; tentatively, D is TRBD1 (5 bases). V dropped 5 bases and J dropped 4 bases, with 11 bases sitting between them. CDR1 and CDR2 (germline): SGHTA, FQGNSA. The CDR3 runs to 14 residues. The CDR3 DNA reads TGTGCCAGCAGCAGGGGAGGAAGTAATGAAAAACTGTTTTTT. Translated, it gives CASSRGGSNEKLFF.

Remarks on this clonotype: One junction end disagrees with the germline gene, perhaps due to a read error. V and J are TRBV5-5 and TRBJ2-7; D not certain. In germline, CDR1 is SGHKS, CDR2 YYEKEE (reference sequence). The CDR3 totals 14 residues. Written as DNA, the CDR3 is TGCGCCAGCAGCTTGAAGGTATGGAACGACGAGCAGTACTTC. It encodes CASSLKVWNDEQYF.

As regards this clonotype: Since no conserved phenylalanine or tryptophan closes the CDR3, a read error is the likely cause. The V gene is TRBV6-2 or TRBV6-3, the J gene TRBJ2-7; D unclear. Per the germline V gene, CDR1 is MNHEY and CDR2 is SVGEGT. The germline V and J ends were trimmed by 2 bases and 2 bases, with 13 bases remaining between them. The CDR3 has 15 amino acids. The CDR3 nucleotides read TGTGCCAGCAGTTACCCCGTAAAGAGGACCTACGAGCAGTACTAC. Translation gives CASSYPVKRTYEQYY.